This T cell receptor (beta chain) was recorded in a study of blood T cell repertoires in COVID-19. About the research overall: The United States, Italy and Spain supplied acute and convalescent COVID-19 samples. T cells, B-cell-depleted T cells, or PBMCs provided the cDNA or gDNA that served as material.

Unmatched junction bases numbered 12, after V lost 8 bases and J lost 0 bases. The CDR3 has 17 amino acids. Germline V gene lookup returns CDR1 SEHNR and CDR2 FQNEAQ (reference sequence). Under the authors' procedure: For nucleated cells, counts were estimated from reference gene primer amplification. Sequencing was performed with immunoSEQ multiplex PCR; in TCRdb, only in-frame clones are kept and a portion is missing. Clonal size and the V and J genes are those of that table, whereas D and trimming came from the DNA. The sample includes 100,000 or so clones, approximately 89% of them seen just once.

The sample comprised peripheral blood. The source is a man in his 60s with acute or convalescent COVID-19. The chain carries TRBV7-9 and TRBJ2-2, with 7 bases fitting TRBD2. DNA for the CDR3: TGTGCCAGCCCTCTCGTGGGGAGGGCTTCGAACACCGGGGAGCTGTTTTTT. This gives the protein CASPLVGRASNTGELFF.